The 23 T cell receptor beta chains presented below share a single source sample, sequenced in a study of beta chain features in type 1 diabetes. Expressed TCRB transcripts were sequenced after all isolated RNA was converted to cDNA. Method: immunoSEQ multiplex PCR; TCRdb's copy keeps in-frame clones and lacks some. The sample includes 250,000 or so clones, roughly 30% of them seen just once. The sample was central memory CD4+ T cells from blood. The receptors shown here come from a young man in good health.

The rearrangement links TRBV7-2 to TRBJ2-7; 7 nucleotides agree with TRBD2. Germline CDR1 reads SGHTA; CDR2 reads FQGNSA. The CDR3 runs 14 residues. The V gene end was trimmed by 3 bases and the J gene end by 4 bases; junction bases not matched to a gene: 6. CDR3 region: CASSLGSGEYEQYF. CDR3 sequence (DNA): TGTGCCAGCAGCTTGGGAAGCGGGGAGTACGAGCAGTACTTC.

This chain connects TRBV30 to TRBJ1-5, with a tentative D call TRBD1 (5 bases). CDR1 and CDR2 (germline): GTSNPN, SVGIG (reference sequence). The CDR3 contains 13 residues. The V gene lost 0 bases and the J gene lost 3 bases, with 6 bases spanning the gap. The CDR3 spells CAWSVQVNQPQHF. DNA of the CDR3: TGTGCCTGGAGTGTACAGGTCAATCAGCCCCAGCATTTT.

This clone was seen many times. Likely a read error: the CDR3 ends without its conserved phenylalanine or tryptophan. It is unclear where the CDR3 begins or ends on the DNA, so no DNA is shown, and the CDR3 is as TCRdb lists it. The CDR3 is CASSELRGGVL. The V and J genes are TRBV6-1 and TRBJ1-2. The CDR3 contains 11 residues when both ends are counted. Germline V gene sequence: CDR1 MNHNS, CDR2 SASEGT.

The V call is TRBV30, the J call TRBJ2-6; the D is unclear. V was trimmed by 2 bases and J by 0 bases, leaving 2 bases between them. CDR3 length equals 13 residues. Germline CDR1 is GTSNPN and CDR2 is SVGIG (reference sequence). CDR3 DNA sequence: TGTGCCTGGAGTTTCTCTGGGGCCAACGTCCTGACTTTC. This translates into CAWSFSGANVLTF.

This clone showed up just a few times. V and J are TRBV6-1 and TRBJ2-7; D tentatively reads TRBD1 or TRBD2 (5 bases each). Germline CDR1 and CDR2: MNHNS and SASEGT. With 2 bases removed from V and 3 bases from J, the gap between germline ends came to 14 bases. CDR3 size: 15 residues. CDR3 DNA sequence: TGTGCCAGCAGTGAAAGGGAAGGGGAGAACTACGAGCAGTACTTC. The encoded protein is CASSEREGENYEQYF.

The chain recombines TRBV29-1 with TRBJ2-7, with D perhaps TRBD1 (6 bases). CDR1 and CDR2 (germline): SQVTM, ANQGSEA. V was pared by 5 bases and J by 3 bases, with 14 bases between. The CDR3 has 13 residues. The CDR3 sequence is CSVQQGPDYEQYF. CDR3 bases: TGCAGCGTTCAACAGGGACCAGACTACGAGCAGTACTTC.

The V gene is TRBV15, the J gene TRBJ1-5; no clear D. Germline V CDR1 and CDR2: LNHNV, YYDKDF (reference sequence). The V gene lost 3 bases and the J gene lost 1 base, with 7 bases spanning the gap. There are 14 residues in the CDR3. CDR3 region: CATSSRASNQPQHF. For the CDR3, the DNA is TGTGCCACCAGCAGCCGGGCGAGCAATCAGCCCCAGCATTTT. Complete variable domain (other parts from reference TRBV15 and TRBJ1-5): DAMVIQNPRYQVTQFGKPVTLSCSQTLNHNVMYWYQQKSSQAPKLLFHYYDKDFNNEADTPDNFQSRRPNTSFCFLDIRSPGLGDTAMYLCATSSRASNQPQHFGDGTRLSIL.

The chain uses TRBV11-2 and TRBJ1-6; TRBD1 might be the D (5 bases). Trimming removed 0 bases from V and 10 bases from J, with 13 bases in between. The CDR3 has 15 residues. Germline V gene sequence: CDR1 SGHAT, CDR2 FQNNGV. The CDR3 sequence: CASSLDQLQVSPLHF. The DNA for the CDR3 is TGTGCCAGCAGCTTAGATCAGTTACAGGTATCACCCCTCCACTTT.

V and J are TRBV15 and TRBJ2-6; D uncertain. Looked up from germline, CDR1 is LNHNV and CDR2 is YYDKDF (reference sequence). The CDR3 has 14 residues. V was clipped by 4 bases and J by 4 bases, with 8 bases between them. The CDR3, as DNA: TGTGCCACCAGCATAGGGTCCGGGGCCAACGTCCTGACTTTC. It yields the protein CATSIGSGANVLTF.

Remarks on this clone: Other nucleotide sequences from this sample produce the same CDR3. J is TRBJ2-5 and V is TRBV29-1, with D perhaps being TRBD1 or TRBD2 (5 bases each). Per germline, CDR1 SQVTM and CDR2 ANQGSEA. The V gene lost 4 bases and the J gene lost 5 bases, with 11 bases spanning the gap. CDR3 length: 12 residues. CDR3 nucleotides: TGCAGCGTTGTTAGGGGCGGGGAGACCCAGTACTTC. Translating it yields CSVVRGGETQYF. Together with reference TRBV29-1 and TRBJ2-5, the CDR3 gives the full variable domain: SAVISQKPSRDICQRGTSLTIQCQVDSQVTMMFWYRQQPGQSLTLIATANQGSEATYESGFVIDKFPISRPNLTFSTLTVSNMSPEDSSIYLCSVVRGGETQYFGPGTRLLVL.

As to this clone: The sample holds other DNA sequences that translate to the same CDR3. The chain recombines TRBV28 with TRBJ2-3, with D tentatively TRBD1 or TRBD2 (5 bases each). Germline lookup yields CDR1 MDHEN and CDR2 SYDVKM. This CDR3 has 15 residues. Deletions cut 0 bases from V and 1 base from J, with 8 bases between. The CDR3 is CASSLWGRGTDTQYF. Written as DNA, the CDR3 is TGTGCCAGCAGTTTATGGGGACGGGGCACAGATACGCAGTATTTT.

The chain recombines TRBV7-6 with TRBJ2-3, with TRBD1 matching 9 bases. CDR1 and CDR2 (germline): SGHVS, FNYEAQ. The CDR3 runs to 13 residues. Trimming took 4 bases from V and 8 from J; bases not matched to a gene: 4. The CDR3 bases are TGTGCCAGCAGCTCGACGACAGGGGGTACGCAGTATTTT. Translating gives CASSSTTGGTQYF.

The J gene is TRBJ2-3, the V gene TRBV4-1, with D perhaps being TRBD1 or TRBD2 (6 bases each). The length of the CDR3 is 15 residues. The germline gives CDR1 MGHRA, CDR2 YSYEKL. The V end lost 4 bases, the J end lost 4 bases, and 15 bases lay between the germline ends. The CDR3 spells CASSLQGRGADTQYF. Here the CDR3 DNA reads TGCGCCAGCAGCCTTCAGGGGCGGGGAGCAGATACGCAGTATTTT.

In its sample, this clone was seen a few times. The CDR3 DNA sequence: TGTGCCAGCAGCCAAGTAAACAGGGTGTCTAGCACAGATACGCAGTATTTT. It specifies CASSQVNRVSSTDTQYF. The chain combines TRBV11-2 with TRBJ2-3; the D gene is possibly TRBD1 (6 bases). In germline, CDR1 is SGHAT, CDR2 FQNNGV. Between the trimmed V and J ends, which lost 5 bases and 0 bases, there was a span of 18 bases. The CDR3 sequence is 17 residues long.

This clone was observed a few times. CDR3 sequence: CASSLATGGTEAFF. CDR3 in DNA: TGTGCCAGCAGCTTAGCGACCGGGGGGACTGAAGCTTTCTTT. The gene calls are TRBV7-9 and TRBJ1-1, with a tentative D call TRBD1 (5 bases). The V and J ends lost 0 bases and 5 bases respectively, with 10 bases between them. The CDR3 consists of 14 residues. Germline-derived CDR1 and CDR2 are SEHNR and FQNEAQ (reference sequence).

The chain employs TRBV28 and TRBJ1-5, with D perhaps matching TRBD1 (6 bases). The V end was cut by 6 bases, the J end by 5 bases, with 14 bases between. This CDR3 spans 14 amino acids. Per germline, CDR1 MDHEN and CDR2 SYDVKM. The CDR3 sequence: CASSLSGEYQPQHF. In nucleotides, the CDR3 is TGTGCCAGCAGCCTATCAGGGGAATATCAGCCCCAGCATTTT.

This clone was seen a few times. This sequence joins TRBV30 and TRBJ1-5; 7 nucleotides align to TRBD1. CDR3 length: 15 amino acids. The V and J ends lost 2 bases and 1 base, in that order; junction bases with no gene match: 5. Looked up from germline, CDR1 is GTSNPN and CDR2 is SVGIG (reference sequence). CDR3 sequence: CAWSLQGRSNQPQHF. The CDR3 nucleotides read TGTGCCTGGAGTTTACAGGGGAGAAGCAATCAGCCCCAGCATTTT.

The chain has TRBV29-1 and TRBJ1-1; 10 positions match TRBD1. V was clipped by 3 bases and J by 5 bases; unmatched bases: 3. Germline V lookup: CDR1 SQVTM, CDR2 ANQGSEA. This CDR3 is 13 amino acids long. CDR3 sequence: CSVDGQGGTEAFF. The CDR3, as DNA: TGCAGCGTTGACGGACAGGGGGGAACTGAAGCTTTCTTT.

The chain joins TRBV5-4 to TRBJ2-5, with 8 bases aligning to TRBD1. Germline CDR1 is SGHNT and CDR2 is YYREEE (reference sequence). V shed 5 bases and J 4 bases; nucleotides not matched to a gene: 10. This CDR3 region has 15 residues. In DNA, the CDR3 is TGTGCCAGCAGTTCCGGGGACAGGCGTGTAGAGACCCAGTACTTC. This encodes CASSSGDRRVETQYF.

The chain couples TRBV6-1 to TRBJ2-4; D ambiguous. Germline CDR1 and CDR2: MNHNS and SASEGT. With 5 bases removed from V and 1 base from J, the gap between germline ends came to 9 bases. The CDR3 has 14 amino acids. CDR3 in DNA: TGTGCCAGCAGTCCCGGCGGCGCCAAAAACATTCAGTACTTC. Its translation is CASSPGGAKNIQYF.

The chain is built from TRBV25-1 and TRBJ1-5; D ambiguous. The V gene lost 4 bases and the J gene lost 0 bases, with 7 bases spanning the gap. Germline V lookup: CDR1 MGHDK, CDR2 SYGVNS. This CDR3 spans 14 amino acids. CDR3 sequence reads: CASSAVGSNQPQHF. For the CDR3, the DNA is TGTGCCAGCAGTGCTGTGGGTAGCAATCAGCCCCAGCATTTT.

CDR3 DNA sequence: TGTGCCAGCAGGCAGGGGATTAACACCGGGGAGCTGTTTTTT. Its translation is CASRQGINTGELFF. The chain carries TRBV6-1 and TRBJ2-2; possibly TRBD1 for D (6 bases). Germline CDR1 and CDR2: MNHNS and SASEGT. V was trimmed by 6 bases and J by 2 bases, leaving 10 bases between them. This CDR3 is built from 14 residues.

This clone occurred a few times. The rearrangement joins TRBV7-9 to TRBJ2-3; D is unresolved. The CDR3 has 12 residues. CDR1 and CDR2 (germline): SEHNR, FQNEAQ (reference sequence). Trimming took off 5 bases at V and 2 bases at J, with 5 bases between the two ends. The CDR3, as DNA: TGTGCCAGCAGCCCGACCACAGATACGCAGTATTTT. Translated, it gives CASSPTTDTQYF.